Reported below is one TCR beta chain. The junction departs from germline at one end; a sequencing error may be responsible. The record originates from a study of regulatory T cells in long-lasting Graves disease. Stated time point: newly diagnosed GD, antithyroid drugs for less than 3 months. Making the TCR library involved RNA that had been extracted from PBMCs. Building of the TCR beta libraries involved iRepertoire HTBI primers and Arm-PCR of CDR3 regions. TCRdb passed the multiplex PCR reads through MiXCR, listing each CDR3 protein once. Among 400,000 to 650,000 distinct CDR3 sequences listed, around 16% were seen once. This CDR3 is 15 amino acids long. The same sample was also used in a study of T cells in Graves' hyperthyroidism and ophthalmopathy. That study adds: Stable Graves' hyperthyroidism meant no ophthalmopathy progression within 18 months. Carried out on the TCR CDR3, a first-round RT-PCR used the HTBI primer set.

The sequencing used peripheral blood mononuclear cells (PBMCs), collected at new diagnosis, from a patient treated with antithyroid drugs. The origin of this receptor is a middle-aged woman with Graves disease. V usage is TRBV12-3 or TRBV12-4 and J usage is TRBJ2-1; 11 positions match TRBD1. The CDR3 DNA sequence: TGTGCCAGCAGTCCCGGACAGGGGGCCTACAATGAGCAGTCCTTC. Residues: CASSPGQGAYNEQSF.